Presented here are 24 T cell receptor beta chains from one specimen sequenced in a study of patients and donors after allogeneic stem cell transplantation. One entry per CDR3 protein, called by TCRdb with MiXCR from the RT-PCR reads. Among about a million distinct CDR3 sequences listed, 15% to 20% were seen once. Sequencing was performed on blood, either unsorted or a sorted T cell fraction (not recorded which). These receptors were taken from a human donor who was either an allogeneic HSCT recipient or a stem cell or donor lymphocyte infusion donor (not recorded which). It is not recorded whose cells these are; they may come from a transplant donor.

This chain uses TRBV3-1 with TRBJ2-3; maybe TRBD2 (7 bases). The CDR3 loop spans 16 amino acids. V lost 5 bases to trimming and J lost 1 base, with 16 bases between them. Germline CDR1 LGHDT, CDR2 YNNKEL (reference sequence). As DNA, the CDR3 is TGTGCCAGCAGCTCCGGGGGGCCCGGTGGCACAGATACGCAGTATTTT. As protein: CASSSGGPGGTDTQYF.

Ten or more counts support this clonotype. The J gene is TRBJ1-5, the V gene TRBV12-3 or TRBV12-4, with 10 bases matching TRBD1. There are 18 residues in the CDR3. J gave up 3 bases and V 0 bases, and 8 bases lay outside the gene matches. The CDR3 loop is CASSLAVPGQGINQPQHF. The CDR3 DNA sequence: TGTGCCAGCAGTTTAGCGGTCCCGGGACAGGGGATCAATCAGCCCCAGCATTTT.

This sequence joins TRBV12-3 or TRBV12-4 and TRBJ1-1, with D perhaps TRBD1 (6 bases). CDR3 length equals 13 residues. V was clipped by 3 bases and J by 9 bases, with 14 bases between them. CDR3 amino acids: CASSFRGALKAFF. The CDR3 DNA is TGTGCCAGCAGTTTTCGGGGGGCCCTGAAAGCTTTCTTT.

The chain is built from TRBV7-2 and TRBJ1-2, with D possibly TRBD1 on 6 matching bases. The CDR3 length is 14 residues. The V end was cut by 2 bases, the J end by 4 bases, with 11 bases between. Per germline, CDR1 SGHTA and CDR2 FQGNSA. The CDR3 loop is CASSLSAGAYGYTF. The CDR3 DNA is TGTGCCAGCAGCTTAAGCGCGGGGGCCTATGGCTACACCTTC.

CDR3 sequence (DNA): TGCAGTGCTAGAGATCCACGCGGGGGGAACACTGAAGCTTTCTTT. Protein product: CSARDPRGGNTEAFF. V and J are TRBV20-1 and TRBJ1-1; TRBD1 might be the D (5 bases). Between the trimmed V and J ends, which lost 0 bases and 1 base, there was a span of 12 bases. The CDR3 sequence is 15 residues long. In germline, CDR1 is DFQATT, CDR2 SNEGSKA (reference sequence).

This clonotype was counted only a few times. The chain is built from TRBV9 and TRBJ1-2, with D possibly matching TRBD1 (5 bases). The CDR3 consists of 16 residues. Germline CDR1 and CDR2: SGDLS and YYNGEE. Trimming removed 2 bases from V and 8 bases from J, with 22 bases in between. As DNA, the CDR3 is TGTGCCAGCAGCGTTGGGGGTGGTAGGACAACGGAGGGCTACACCTTC. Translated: CASSVGGGRTTEGYTF.

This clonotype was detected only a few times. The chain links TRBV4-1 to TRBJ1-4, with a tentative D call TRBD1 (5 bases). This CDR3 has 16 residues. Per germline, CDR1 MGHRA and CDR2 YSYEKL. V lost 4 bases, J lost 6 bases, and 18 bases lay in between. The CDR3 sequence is CASSPDVGVEYEKLFF. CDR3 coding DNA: TGCGCCAGCAGCCCGGATGTGGGGGTTGAATATGAAAAACTGTTTTTT.

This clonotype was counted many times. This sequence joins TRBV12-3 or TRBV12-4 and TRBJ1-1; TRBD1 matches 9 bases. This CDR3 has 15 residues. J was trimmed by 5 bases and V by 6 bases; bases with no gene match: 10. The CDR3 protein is CASRWDRVEGTEAFF. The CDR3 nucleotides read TGTGCCAGCAGATGGGACAGGGTAGAGGGTACTGAAGCTTTCTTT.

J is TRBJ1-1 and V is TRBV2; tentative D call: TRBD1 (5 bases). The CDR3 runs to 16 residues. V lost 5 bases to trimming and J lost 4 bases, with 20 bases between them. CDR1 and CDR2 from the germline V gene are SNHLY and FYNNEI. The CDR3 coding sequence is TGTGCCAGCAGTCCGAGCCTCGGGCGGGGGGGCACTGAAGCTTTCTTT. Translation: CASSPSLGRGGTEAFF.

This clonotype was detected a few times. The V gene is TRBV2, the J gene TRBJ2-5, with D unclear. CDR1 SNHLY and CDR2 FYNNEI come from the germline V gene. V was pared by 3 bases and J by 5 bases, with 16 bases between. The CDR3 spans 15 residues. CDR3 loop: CASSESAAGLETQYF. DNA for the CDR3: TGTGCCAGCAGTGAGTCGGCAGCCGGATTGGAGACCCAGTACTTC.

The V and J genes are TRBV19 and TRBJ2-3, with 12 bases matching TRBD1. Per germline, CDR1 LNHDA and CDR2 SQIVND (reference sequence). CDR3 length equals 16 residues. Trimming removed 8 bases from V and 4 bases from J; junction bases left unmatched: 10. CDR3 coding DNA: TGTGCCAGTGCTGACGGGACAGGGGGCCTCGCAGATACGCAGTATTTT. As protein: CASADGTGGLADTQYF. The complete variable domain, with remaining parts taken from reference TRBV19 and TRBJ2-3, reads DGGITQSPKYLFRKEGQNVTLSCEQNLNHDAMYWYRQDPGQGLRLIYYSQIVNDFQKGDIAEGYSVSREKKESFPLTVTSAQKNPTAFYLCASADGTGGLADTQYFGPGTRLTVL.

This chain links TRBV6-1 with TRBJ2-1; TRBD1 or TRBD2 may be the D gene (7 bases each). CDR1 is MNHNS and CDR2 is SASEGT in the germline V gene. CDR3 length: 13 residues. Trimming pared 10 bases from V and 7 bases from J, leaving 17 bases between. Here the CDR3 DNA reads TGTGCCACGAGGGGGCTAGCGGCTAATGAGCAGTTCTTC. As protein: CATRGLAANEQFF.

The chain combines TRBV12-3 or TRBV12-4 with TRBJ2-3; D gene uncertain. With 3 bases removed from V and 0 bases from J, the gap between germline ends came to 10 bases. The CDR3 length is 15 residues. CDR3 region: CASSLGSFSTDTQYF. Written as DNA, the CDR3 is TGTGCCAGCAGTTTGGGCAGCTTTAGCACAGATACGCAGTATTTT.

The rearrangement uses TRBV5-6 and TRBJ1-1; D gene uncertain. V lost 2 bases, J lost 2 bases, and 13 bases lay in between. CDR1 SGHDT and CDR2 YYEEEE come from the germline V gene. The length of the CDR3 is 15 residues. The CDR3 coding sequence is TGTGCCAGCAGCTTCTTCGTCAAGGGTAACACTGAAGCTTTCTTT. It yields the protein CASSFFVKGNTEAFF.

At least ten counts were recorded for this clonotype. In nucleotides, the CDR3 is TGCAGTGCTGGGCAGGGGAGCAATCAGCCCCAGCATTTT. Protein product: CSAGQGSNQPQHF. The rearrangement uses TRBV20-1 and TRBJ1-5; possibly TRBD1 for D (6 bases). From germline, CDR1 is DFQATT and CDR2 SNEGSKA (reference sequence). The CDR3 spans 13 residues. Deletions cut 5 bases from V and 1 base from J, with 9 bases between.

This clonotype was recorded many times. DNA of the CDR3: TGTGCCAGCGGGAACAGGGGAATAGATGAGCAGTTCTTC. It yields the protein CASGNRGIDEQFF. The chain carries TRBV27 and TRBJ2-1; TRBD1 aligns across 7 bases. V lost 8 bases and J lost 8; bases outside the gene matches: 9. The CDR3 extends over 13 amino acids. Germline lookup yields CDR1 MNHEY and CDR2 SMNVEV (reference sequence).

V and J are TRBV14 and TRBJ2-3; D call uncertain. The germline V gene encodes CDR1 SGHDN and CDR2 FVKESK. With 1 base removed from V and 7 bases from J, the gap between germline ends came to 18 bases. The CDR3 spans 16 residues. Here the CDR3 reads CASSQVPIRDENTQYF. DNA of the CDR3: TGTGCCAGCAGCCAAGTCCCTATCCGAGACGAGAATACGCAGTATTTT.

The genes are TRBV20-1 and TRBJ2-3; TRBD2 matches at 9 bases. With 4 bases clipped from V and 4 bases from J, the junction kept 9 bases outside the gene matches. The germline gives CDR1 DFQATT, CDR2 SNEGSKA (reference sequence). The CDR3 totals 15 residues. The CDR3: CSANPLAGGADTQYF. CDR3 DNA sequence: TGCAGTGCTAATCCACTAGCGGGTGGCGCAGATACGCAGTATTTT.

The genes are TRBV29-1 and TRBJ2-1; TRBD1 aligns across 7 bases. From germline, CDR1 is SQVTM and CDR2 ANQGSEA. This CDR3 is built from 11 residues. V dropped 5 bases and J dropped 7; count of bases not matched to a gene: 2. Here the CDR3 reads CSVSRGNEQFF. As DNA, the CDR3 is TGCAGCGTTTCCAGGGGGAATGAGCAGTTCTTC.

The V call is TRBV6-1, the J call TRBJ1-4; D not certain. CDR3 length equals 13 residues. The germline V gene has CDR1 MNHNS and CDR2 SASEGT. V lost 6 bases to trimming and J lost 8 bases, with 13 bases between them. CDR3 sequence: CASSKRRSEKLFF. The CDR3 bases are TGTGCCAGCAGCAAGCGCCGTTCAGAAAAACTGTTTTTT.

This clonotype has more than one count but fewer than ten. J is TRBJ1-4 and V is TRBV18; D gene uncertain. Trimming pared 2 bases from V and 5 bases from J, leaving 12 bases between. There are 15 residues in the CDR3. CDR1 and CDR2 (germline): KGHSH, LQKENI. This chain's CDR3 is CASSPSVGPNEKLFF. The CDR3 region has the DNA TGTGCCAGCTCACCATCGGTCGGACCAAATGAAAAACTGTTTTTT. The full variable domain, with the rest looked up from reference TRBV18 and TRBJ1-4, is NAGVMQNPRHLVRRRGQEARLRCSPMKGHSHVYWYRQLPEEGLKFMVYLQKENIIDESGMPKERFSAEFPKEGPSILRIQQVVRGDSAAYFCASSPSVGPNEKLFFGSGTQLSVL.

This CDR3 is CASSPVRVANEQYF. DNA for the CDR3: TGTGCCAGCAGCCCCGTCCGAGTCGCGAACGAGCAGTACTTC. The V gene is TRBV11-2, the J gene TRBJ2-7; D is undetermined. Trimming cost V 5 bases and J 5 bases, with 16 bases left between them. Germline CDR1 is SGHAT and CDR2 is FQNNGV. The CDR3 sequence is 14 residues long.

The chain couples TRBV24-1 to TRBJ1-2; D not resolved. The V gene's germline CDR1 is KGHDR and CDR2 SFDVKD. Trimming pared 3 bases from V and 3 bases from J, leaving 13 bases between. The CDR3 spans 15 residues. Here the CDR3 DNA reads TGTGCCACCAGTGATGGACCCGGGAGTTACTATGGCTACACCTTC. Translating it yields CATSDGPGSYYGYTF.

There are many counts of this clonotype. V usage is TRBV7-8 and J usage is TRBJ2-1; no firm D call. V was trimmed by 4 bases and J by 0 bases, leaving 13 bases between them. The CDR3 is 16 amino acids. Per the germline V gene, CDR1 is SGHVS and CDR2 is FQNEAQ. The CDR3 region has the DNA TGTGCCAGCAGCTCGTCCTTTTACAGCTCCTACAATGAGCAGTTCTTC. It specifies CASSSSFYSSYNEQFF.